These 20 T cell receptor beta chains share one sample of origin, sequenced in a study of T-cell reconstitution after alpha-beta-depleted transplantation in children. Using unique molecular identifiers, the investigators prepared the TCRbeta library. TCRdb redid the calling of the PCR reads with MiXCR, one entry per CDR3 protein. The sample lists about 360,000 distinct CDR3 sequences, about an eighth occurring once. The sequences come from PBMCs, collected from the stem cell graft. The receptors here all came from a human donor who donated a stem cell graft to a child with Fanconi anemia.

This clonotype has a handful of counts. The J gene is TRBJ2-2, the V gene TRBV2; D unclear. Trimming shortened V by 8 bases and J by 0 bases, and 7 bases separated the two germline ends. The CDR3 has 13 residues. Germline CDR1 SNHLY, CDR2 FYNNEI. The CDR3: CASEATNTGELFF. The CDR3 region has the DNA TGTGCCAGCGAGGCGACGAACACCGGGGAGCTGTTTTTT.

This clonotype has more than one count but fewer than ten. The CDR3 region has the DNA TGCAGTGCCGTGGGAGGTGGAGCCACCGGGGAGCTGTTTTTT. It yields the protein CSAVGGGATGELFF. The chain is built from TRBV20-1 and TRBJ2-2; D may be TRBD2 (6 bases). The ends were cut back, 6 bases at V and 4 bases at J, with 15 bases in the middle. The CDR3 runs 14 residues. Germline loops: CDR1 DFQATT, CDR2 SNEGSKA (reference sequence).

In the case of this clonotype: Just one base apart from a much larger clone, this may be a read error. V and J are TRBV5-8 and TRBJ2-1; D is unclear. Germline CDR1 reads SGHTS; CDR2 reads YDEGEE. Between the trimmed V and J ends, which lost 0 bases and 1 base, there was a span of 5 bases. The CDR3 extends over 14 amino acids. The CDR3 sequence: CASSLETSYNEQFF. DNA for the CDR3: TGTGCCAGCAGCTTGGAGACTTCCTACAATGAGCAGTTCTTC.

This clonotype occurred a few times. The CDR3 DNA reads TGTGCCAGCAGCTCGCCGTACACTGGGAACACCGGGGAGCTGTTTTTT. Translated: CASSSPYTGNTGELFF. The chain has TRBV11-2 and TRBJ2-2, with no clear D. V lost 4 bases to trimming and J lost 1 base, with 13 bases between them. The germline gives CDR1 SGHAT, CDR2 FQNNGV. The CDR3 length is 16 residues.

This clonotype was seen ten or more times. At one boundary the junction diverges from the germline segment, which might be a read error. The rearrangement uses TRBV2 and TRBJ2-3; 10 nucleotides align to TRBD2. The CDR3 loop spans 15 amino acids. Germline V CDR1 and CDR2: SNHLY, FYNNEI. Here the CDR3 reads CASSPLAGVTHTQYF. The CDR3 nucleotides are TGTGCCAGCAGTCCTCTAGCGGGGGTCACACATACGCAGTATTTT.

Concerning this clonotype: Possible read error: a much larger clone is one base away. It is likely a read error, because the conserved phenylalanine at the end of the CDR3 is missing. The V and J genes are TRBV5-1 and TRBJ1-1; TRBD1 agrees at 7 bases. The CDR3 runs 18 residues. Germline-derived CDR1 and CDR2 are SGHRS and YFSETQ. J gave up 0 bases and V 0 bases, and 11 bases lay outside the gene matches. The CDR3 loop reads CASSLDDRAHGLNTEAFC. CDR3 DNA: TGCGCCAGCAGCTTGGACGACAGGGCGCATGGATTGAACACTGAAGCTTTCTGT.

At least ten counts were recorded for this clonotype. CDR3 sequence reads: CASSLGNRGYSPLHF. Written as DNA, the CDR3 is TGCGCCAGCAGCTTGGGAAACAGGGGCTACTCACCCCTCCACTTT. The chain carries TRBV5-1 and TRBJ1-6; 7 bases fit TRBD1. This CDR3 is built from 15 residues. Trimming took 0 bases from V and 10 from J; bases not matched to a gene: 7. In germline, CDR1 is SGHRS, CDR2 YFSETQ.

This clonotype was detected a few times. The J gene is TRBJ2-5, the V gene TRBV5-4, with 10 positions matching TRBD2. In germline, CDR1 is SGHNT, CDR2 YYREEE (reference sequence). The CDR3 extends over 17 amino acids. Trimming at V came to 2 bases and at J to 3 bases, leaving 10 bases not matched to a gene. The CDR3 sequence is CASSFRLSGGAEETQYF. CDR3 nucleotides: TGTGCCAGCAGCTTTAGATTAAGCGGGGGGGCCGAAGAGACCCAGTACTTC.

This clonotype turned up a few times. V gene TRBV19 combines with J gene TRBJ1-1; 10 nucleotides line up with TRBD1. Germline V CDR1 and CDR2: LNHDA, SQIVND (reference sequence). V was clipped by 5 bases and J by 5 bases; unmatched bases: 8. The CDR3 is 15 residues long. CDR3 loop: CASSPRTGGGTEAFF. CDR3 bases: TGTGCCAGTAGTCCGCGGACAGGGGGAGGTACTGAAGCTTTCTTT.

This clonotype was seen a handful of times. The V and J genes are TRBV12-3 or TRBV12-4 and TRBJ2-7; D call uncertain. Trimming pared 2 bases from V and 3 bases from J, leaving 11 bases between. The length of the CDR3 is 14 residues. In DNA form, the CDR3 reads TGTGCCAGCAGTTTATACGGGCTCGGCTACGAGCAGTACTTC. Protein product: CASSLYGLGYEQYF.

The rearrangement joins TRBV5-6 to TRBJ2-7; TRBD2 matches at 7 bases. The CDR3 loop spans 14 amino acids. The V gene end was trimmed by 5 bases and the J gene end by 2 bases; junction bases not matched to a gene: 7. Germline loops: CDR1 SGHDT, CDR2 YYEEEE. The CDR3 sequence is CASSRGAGTYEQYF. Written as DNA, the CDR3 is TGTGCCAGCAGTCGAGGAGCGGGGACCTACGAGCAGTACTTC.

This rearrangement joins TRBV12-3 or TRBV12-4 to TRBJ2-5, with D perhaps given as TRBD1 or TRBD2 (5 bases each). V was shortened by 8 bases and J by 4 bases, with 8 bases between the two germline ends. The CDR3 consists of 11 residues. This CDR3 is CASGTGETQYF. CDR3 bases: TGTGCCAGCGGGACCGGAGAGACCCAGTACTTC.

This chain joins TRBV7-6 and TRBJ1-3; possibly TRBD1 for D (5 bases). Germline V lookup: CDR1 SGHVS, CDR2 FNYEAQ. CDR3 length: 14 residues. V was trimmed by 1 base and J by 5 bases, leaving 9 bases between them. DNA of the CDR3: TGTGCCAGCAGCTTAGGTGGGGGGAGAAACACCATATATTTT. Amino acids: CASSLGGGRNTIYF.

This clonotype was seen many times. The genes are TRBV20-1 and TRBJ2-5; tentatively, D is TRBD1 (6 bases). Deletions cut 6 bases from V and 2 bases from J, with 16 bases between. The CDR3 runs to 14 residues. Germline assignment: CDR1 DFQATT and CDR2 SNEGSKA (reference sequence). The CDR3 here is CSAPTGQTQETQYF. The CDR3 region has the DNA TGCAGTGCCCCGACGGGACAAACTCAAGAGACCCAGTACTTC.

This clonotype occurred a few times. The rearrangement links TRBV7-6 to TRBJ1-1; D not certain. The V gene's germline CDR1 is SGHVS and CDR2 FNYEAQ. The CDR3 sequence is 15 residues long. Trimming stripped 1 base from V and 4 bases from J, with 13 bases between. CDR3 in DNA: TGTGCCAGCAGCTTAGTGGCCGAATCGGGCACTGAAGCTTTCTTT. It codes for CASSLVAESGTEAFF.

The CDR3 DNA is TGCGCCAGCAGCGTAAGCGGGGGAGAGCAAGAGACCCAGTACTTC. As protein: CASSVSGGEQETQYF. The chain employs TRBV5-1 and TRBJ2-5; TRBD2 matches at 8 bases. Germline-derived CDR1 and CDR2 are SGHRS and YFSETQ. This CDR3 region has 15 residues. The junction had 7 bases not matched to a gene; V was cut back by 4 bases and J by 2 bases.

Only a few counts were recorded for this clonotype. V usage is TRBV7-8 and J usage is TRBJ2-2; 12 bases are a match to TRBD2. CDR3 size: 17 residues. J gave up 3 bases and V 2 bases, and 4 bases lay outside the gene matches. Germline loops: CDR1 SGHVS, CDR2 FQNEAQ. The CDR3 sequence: CASSLLAGGLDTGELFF. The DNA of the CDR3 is TGTGCCAGCAGCTTACTAGCGGGGGGGCTGGACACCGGGGAGCTGTTTTTT.

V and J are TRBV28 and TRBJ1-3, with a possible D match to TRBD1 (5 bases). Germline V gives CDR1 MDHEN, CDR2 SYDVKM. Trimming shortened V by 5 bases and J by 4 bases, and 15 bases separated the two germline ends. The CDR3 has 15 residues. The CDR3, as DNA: TGTGCCAGCAGTGACAACCGGGACTCCGGAAACACCATATATTTT. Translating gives CASSDNRDSGNTIYF.

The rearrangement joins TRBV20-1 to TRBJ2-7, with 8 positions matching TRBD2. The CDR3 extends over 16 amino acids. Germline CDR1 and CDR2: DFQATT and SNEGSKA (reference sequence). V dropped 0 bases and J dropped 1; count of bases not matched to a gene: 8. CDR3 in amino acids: CSARDSERGRSYEQYF. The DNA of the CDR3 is TGCAGTGCTAGAGATTCGGAGCGGGGGAGATCCTACGAGCAGTACTTC.

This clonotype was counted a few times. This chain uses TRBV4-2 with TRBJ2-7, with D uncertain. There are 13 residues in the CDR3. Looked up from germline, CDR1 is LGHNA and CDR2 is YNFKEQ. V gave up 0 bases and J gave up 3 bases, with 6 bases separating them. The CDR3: CASSQDRSYEQYV. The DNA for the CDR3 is TGTGCCAGCAGCCAAGATCGAAGCTACGAGCAGTACGTC.